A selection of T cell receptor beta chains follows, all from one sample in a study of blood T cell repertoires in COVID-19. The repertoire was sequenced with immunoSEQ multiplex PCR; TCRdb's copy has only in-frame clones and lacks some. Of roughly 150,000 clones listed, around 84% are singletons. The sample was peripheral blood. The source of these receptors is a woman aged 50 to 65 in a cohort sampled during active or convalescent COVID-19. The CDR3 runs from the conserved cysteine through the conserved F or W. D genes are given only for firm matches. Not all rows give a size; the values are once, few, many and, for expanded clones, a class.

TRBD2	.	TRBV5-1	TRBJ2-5	CASSSLGSGGGETQYF	TGCGCCAGCAGCTCCCTGGGGAGCGGGGGCGGGGAGACCCAGTACTTC
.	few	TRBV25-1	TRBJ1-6	CASSPGGYNSPLHF	TGTGCCAGCAGTCCGGGGGGCTATAATTCACCCCTCCACTTT
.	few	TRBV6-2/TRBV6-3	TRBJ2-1	CASSSFGGYNEQFF	TGTGCCAGCAGTTCTTTCGGGGGATACAATGAGCAGTTCTTC
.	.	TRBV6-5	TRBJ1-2	CASSYRQPGRGYTF	TGTGCCAGCAGTTACCGACAGCCAGGGCGTGGCTACACCTTC
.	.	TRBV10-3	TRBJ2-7	CAISSNPGEQYF	TGTGCCATCAGTTCAAACCCGGGCGAGCAGTACTTC
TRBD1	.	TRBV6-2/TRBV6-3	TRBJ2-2	CASSYHRGLTGELFF	TGTGCCAGCAGTTACCACAGGGGGCTCACCGGGGAGCTGTTTTTT
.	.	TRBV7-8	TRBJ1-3	CASSPSGNTIYF	TGTGCCAGCAGCCCGTCTGGAAACACCATATATTTT
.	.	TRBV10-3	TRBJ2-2	CAIRTTKTGYSNTGELFF	TGTGCCATCAGGACAACAAAGACAGGCTATTCGAACACCGGGGAGCTGTTTTTT
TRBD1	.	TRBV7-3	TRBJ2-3	CASSLNRGQDTQYF	TGTGCCAGCAGCTTAAACAGGGGGCAAGATACGCAGTATTTT
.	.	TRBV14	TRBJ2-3	CASSQVGTDTQYF	TGTGCCAGCAGCCAAGTAGGCACAGATACGCAGTATTTT
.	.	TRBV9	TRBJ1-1	CASSPSPVNTEAFF	TGTGCCAGCAGCCCTAGCCCCGTGAACACTGAAGCTTTCTTT
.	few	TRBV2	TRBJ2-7	CASSEGRAYEQYF	TGTGCCAGCAGTGAAGGCAGGGCGTACGAGCAGTACTTC
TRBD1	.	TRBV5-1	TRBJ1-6	CASTVQGESPLHF	TGCGCCAGCACCGTGCAGGGGGAATCACCCCTCCACTTT
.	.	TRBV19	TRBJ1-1	CASSIDRQDAFF	TGTGCCAGTAGTATTGACAGACAGGATGCTTTCTTT
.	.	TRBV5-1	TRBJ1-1	CASSTQRGTEAFF	TGCGCCAGCAGCACCCAAAGGGGGACTGAAGCTTTCTTT
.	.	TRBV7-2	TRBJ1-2	CASSSTYGYTF	TGTGCCAGCAGCTCTACCTATGGCTACACCTTC
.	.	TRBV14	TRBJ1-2	CASSQYGGEGYTF	TGTGCCAGCAGCCAGTACGGGGGTGAAGGCTACACCTTC
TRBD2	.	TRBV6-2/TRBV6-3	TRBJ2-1	CASSYSLGIEEWGGSYNEQFF	TGTGCCAGCAGTTACTCACTAGGGATAGAAGAATGGGGGGGCTCCTACAATGAGCAGTTCTTC
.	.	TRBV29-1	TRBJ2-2	CSADREDTGELFF	TGCAGCGCCGACCGGGAAGATACCGGGGAGCTGTTTTTT
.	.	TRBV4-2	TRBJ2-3	CASSQVTPDTQYF	TGTGCCAGCAGCCAAGTAACTCCAGATACGCAGTATTTT
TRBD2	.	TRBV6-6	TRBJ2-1	CASSYPGGAYVNEQFF	TGTGCCAGCAGTTACCCCGGGGGGGCTTATGTAAATGAGCAGTTCTTC
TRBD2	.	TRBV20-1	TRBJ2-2	CSASPWGGNTGELFF	TGCAGTGCTAGTCCGTGGGGGGGAAACACCGGGGAGCTGTTTTTT
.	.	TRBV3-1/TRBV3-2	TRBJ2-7	CASSHQGSSYEQYF	TGTGCCAGCAGCCACCAGGGGAGCTCCTACGAGCAGTACTTC
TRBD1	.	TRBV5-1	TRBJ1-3	CASSSRTGGTGNTIYF	TGCGCCAGCAGCTCGAGGACAGGGGGCACTGGAAACACCATATATTTT
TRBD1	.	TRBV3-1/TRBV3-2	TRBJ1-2	CASSQSNRGSGYTF	TGTGCCAGCAGCCAAAGCAACAGGGGAAGTGGCTACACCTTC
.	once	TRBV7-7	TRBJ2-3	CASSPSGESTDTQYF	TGTGCTAGCAGCCCCTCGGGGGAAAGCACAGATACGCAGTATTTT
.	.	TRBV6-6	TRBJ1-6	CASSRTADSPLHF	TGTGCCAGCTCACGGACAGCCGATTCACCCCTCCACTTT
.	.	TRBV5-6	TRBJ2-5	CASSLKAGYSETQYF	TGTGCCAGCAGCTTGAAGGCAGGGTACTCTGAGACCCAGTACTTC
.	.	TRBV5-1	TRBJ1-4	CASSLSAQGRLGNEKLFF	TGCGCCAGCAGCTTGTCGGCGCAGGGGCGGTTGGGTAATGAAAAACTGTTTTTT
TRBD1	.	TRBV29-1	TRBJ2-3	CSVGRGHGGTSTDTQYF	TGCAGCGTTGGCAGGGGGCATGGGGGAACTAGCACAGATACGCAGTATTTT
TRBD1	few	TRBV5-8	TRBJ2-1	CASSPGPQGASEQFF	TGTGCCAGCAGCCCAGGGCCACAGGGGGCGAGTGAGCAGTTCTTC
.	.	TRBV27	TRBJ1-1	CASSLRQGYTEAFF	TGTGCCAGCAGTTTGCGGCAGGGGTACACTGAAGCTTTCTTT
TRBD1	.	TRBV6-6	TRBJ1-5	CASSSLTGVSNQPQHF	TGTGCCAGCAGTTCCTTGACAGGGGTAAGCAATCAGCCCCAGCATTTT
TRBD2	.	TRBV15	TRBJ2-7	CATSILAGGNEQYF	TGTGCCACCAGCATACTAGCGGGGGGTAACGAGCAGTACTTC
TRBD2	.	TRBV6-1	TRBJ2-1	CASSELAGGGNEQFF	TGTGCCAGCAGTGAACTGGCGGGGGGTGGTAATGAGCAGTTCTTC
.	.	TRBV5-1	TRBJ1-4	CASSTGSANEKLFF	TGCGCCAGCTCAACAGGGTCGGCTAATGAAAAACTGTTTTTT
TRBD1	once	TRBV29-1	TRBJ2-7	CSGLQGARIHEQYF	TGCAGCGGACTACAGGGGGCGAGGATCCACGAGCAGTACTTC
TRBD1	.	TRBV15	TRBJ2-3	CATSRDPGTGIDTQYF	TGTGCCACCAGCAGAGATCCTGGGACAGGCATAGATACGCAGTATTTT
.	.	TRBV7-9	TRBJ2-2	CASSLLVGTGELFF	TGTGCCAGCAGCTTACTGGTCGGCACCGGGGAGCTGTTTTTT
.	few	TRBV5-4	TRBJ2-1	CASSAKRKNSYNEQFF	TGTGCCAGCAGCGCGAAGCGGAAGAACTCCTACAATGAGCAGTTCTTC
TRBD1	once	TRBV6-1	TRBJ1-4	CASSELAGGGSNEKLFF	TGTGCCAGCAGTGAATTGGCAGGGGGCGGATCTAATGAAAAACTGTTTTTT
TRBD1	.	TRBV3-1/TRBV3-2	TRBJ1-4	CASSRGTGIKREKLFF	TGTGCCAGCAGCCGGGGGACAGGGATTAAACGGGAAAAACTGTTTTTT
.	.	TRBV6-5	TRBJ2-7	CASRLGGRYEQYF	TGTGCCAGCAGACTGGGAGGTCGCTACGAGCAGTACTTC
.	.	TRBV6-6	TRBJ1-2	CASRNRDGYTF	TGTGCCAGCAGAAACAGGGATGGCTACACCTTC
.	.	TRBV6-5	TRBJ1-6	CASSLTGTSLHF	TGTGCCAGCAGCCTGACAGGAACATCCCTCCACTTT
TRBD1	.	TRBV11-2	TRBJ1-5	CASSIGQDQPQHF	TGTGCCAGCAGCATAGGACAGGATCAGCCCCAGCATTTT
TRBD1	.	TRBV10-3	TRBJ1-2	CAISESTGRDGYTF	TGTGCCATCAGTGAGTCGACAGGGAGAGATGGCTACACCTTC
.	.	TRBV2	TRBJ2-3	CASSRLTTSTDTQYF	TGTGCCAGCTCAAGACTAACCACTAGCACAGATACGCAGTATTTT
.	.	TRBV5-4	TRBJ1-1	CASSKGGTNTEAFF	TGTGCCAGCAGCAAGGGAGGTACGAACACTGAAGCTTTCTTT
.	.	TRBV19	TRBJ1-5	CATSGGGGFNQPQHF	TGTGCCACAAGCGGGGGAGGAGGGTTCAATCAGCCCCAGCATTTT
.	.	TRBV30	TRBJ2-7	CAWSARAPSYEQYF	TGTGCCTGGAGTGCGCGGGCTCCTTCCTACGAGCAGTACTTC
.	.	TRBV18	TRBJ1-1	CASSPRQGNTEAFF	TGTGCCAGCTCACCACGGCAGGGGAACACTGAAGCTTTCTTT